This T cell receptor beta chain emerged from a study of blood T cells in healthy people across ages. General observations from the study: A roughly linear age-dependent decrease characterized TCR beta diversity per million T cells.

Through a sample-barcoded 5' primer and a J-beta primer mix, a second PCR was run for roughly 7 to 11 cycles. Researchers report that a template-switch adaptor with 12 random nucleotides tagged each cDNA molecule. TCRdb passed the 5' RACE reads through MiXCR, listing each CDR3 protein once. This sample has 850,000 to 1,100,000 distinct CDR3 sequences; around two fifths occur once, and the top ten carry around 13%. Of note for this clonotype: The target antigen is unknown.

V lost 0 bases and J lost 4, with 10 bases in between. The germline CDR1 and CDR2 sequences are SGHTA and FQGNSA. CDR3 size: 14 residues. Healthy Caucasian individuals from Russia aged roughly 6 to 90 served as donors. Each sample yielded at least 6.5 million isolated PBMCs. Sequenced: blood. The J gene is TRBJ2-7, the V gene TRBV7-2; D not resolved. This sequence was found in a man aged 18-30 years in good health. In DNA form, the CDR3 reads TGTGCCAGCAGCTTAGCCAGGTTTTCTTACGAGCAGTACTTC. Amino acid sequence: CASSLARFSYEQYF.